The 12 T cell receptor beta chains below come from one sample, sequenced in a study of OX40 agonist ivuxolimab in advanced cancers. Clones were read by immunoSEQ multiplex PCR, and TCRdb kept only the in-frame ones, dropping some. This table holds tens of thousands of clones, 80% to 90% found once. This specimen consisted of CD4+ or CD8+ T cells sorted from blood, obtained in a trial of the OX40 agonist ivuxolimab. Receptors were obtained from an adult with an advanced solid tumor such as melanoma, head and neck, liver or kidney cancer.

This clone came up once. V is TRBV27 and J is TRBJ1-5; D is ambiguous. The CDR3 loop spans 13 amino acids. Trimming took 3 bases from V and 5 from J, leaving 8 bases between them. Looked up from germline, CDR1 is MNHEY and CDR2 is SMNVEV (reference sequence). Here the CDR3 reads CASSLSGHQPQHF. The CDR3 bases are TGTGCCAGCAGTTTGTCTGGGCATCAGCCCCAGCATTTT.

This clone was observed once. The rearrangement uses TRBV5-4 and TRBJ2-7; perhaps TRBD1 as D (7 bases). Germline CDR1 and CDR2: SGHNT and YYREEE (reference sequence). The CDR3 has 14 amino acids. V was shortened by 3 bases and J by 2 bases, with 12 bases between the two germline ends. This CDR3 is CASSSGDSPYEQYF. CDR3 DNA: TGTGCCAGCAGCTCGGGGGACAGTCCCTACGAGCAGTACTTC. Supplemented by reference TRBV5-4 and TRBJ2-7, the full variable domain reads ETGVTQSPTHLIKTRGQQVTLRCSSQSGHNTVSWYQQALGQGPQFIFQYYREEENGRGNFPPRFSGLQFPNYSSELNVNALELDDSALYLCASSSGDSPYEQYFGPGTRLTVT.

The CDR3 region has the DNA TGTGCCAGTAGTATCTCGAAGGACAGATTCAATCAGCCCCAGCATTTT. It is translated as CASSISKDRFNQPQHF. The chain joins TRBV19 to TRBJ1-5; TRBD1 is a possible D gene (6 bases). Germline V lookup: CDR1 LNHDA, CDR2 SQIVND (reference sequence). The CDR3 covers 16 residues. Trimming took 3 bases from V and 3 from J, leaving 15 bases between them. The full variable domain, its missing parts supplied by reference TRBV19 and TRBJ1-5, is DGGITQSPKYLFRKEGQNVTLSCEQNLNHDAMYWYRQDPGQGLRLIYYSQIVNDFQKGDIAEGYSVSREKKESFPLTVTSAQKNPTAFYLCASSISKDRFNQPQHFGDGTRLSIL.

This sequence joins TRBV19 and TRBJ2-1; D call uncertain. Germline-derived CDR1 and CDR2 are LNHDA and SQIVND (reference sequence). CDR3 length: 15 amino acids. V lost 3 bases to trimming and J lost 1 base, with 10 bases between them. The CDR3 DNA reads TGTGCCAGTAGTATCGCGGAAGGGTCCTACAATGAGCAGTTCTTC. The encoded protein is CASSIAEGSYNEQFF.

The V gene is TRBV9, the J gene TRBJ1-1; no definite D call. Looked up from germline, CDR1 is SGDLS and CDR2 is YYNGEE. This CDR3 is 14 amino acids long. The V end lost 3 bases, the J end lost 0 bases, and 9 bases lay between the germline ends. The CDR3 DNA reads as TGTGCCAGCAGCGGGTCGGGGTTGAACACTGAAGCTTTCTTT. It encodes CASSGSGLNTEAFF.

The genes are TRBV7-9 and TRBJ2-5; 11 bases agree with TRBD1. The CDR3 is made up of 15 amino acids. Unmatched junction bases numbered 7, after V lost 5 bases and J lost 5 bases. Germline V gene data show CDR1 as SEHNR and CDR2 as FQNEAQ (reference sequence). CDR3 residues: CASSLDRGLGETQYF. In DNA, the CDR3 is TGTGCCAGCAGCCTGGACAGGGGGCTGGGGGAGACCCAGTACTTC.

The V and J genes are TRBV9 and TRBJ2-1, with D maybe TRBD2 (5 bases). Trimming pared 3 bases from V and 8 bases from J, leaving 6 bases between. Germline V lookup: CDR1 SGDLS, CDR2 YYNGEE. The CDR3 loop spans 11 amino acids. The CDR3 spells CASSAGYEQFF. Here the CDR3 DNA reads TGTGCCAGCAGCGCGGGGTATGAGCAGTTCTTC.

This clone appeared a single time. The V call is TRBV9, the J call TRBJ2-6, with 8 bases lining up with TRBD1. Losses at the gene ends were 4 bases for V and 3 bases for J; bases not matched to a gene: 12. The CDR3 is 18 amino acids. The germline V gene has CDR1 SGDLS and CDR2 YYNGEE. The CDR3 is CASSKRTGFEGGANVLTF. The CDR3 DNA reads TGTGCCAGCAGCAAAAGGACAGGGTTCGAAGGTGGGGCCAACGTCCTGACTTTC.

V and J are TRBV6-5 and TRBJ1-1; D call uncertain. In germline, CDR1 is MNHEY, CDR2 SVGAGI. The ends were cut back, 0 bases at V and 2 bases at J, with 10 bases in the middle. The CDR3 is 15 residues long. The DNA of the CDR3 is TGTGCCAGCAGTTACTCCGCCGGGTACAACACTGAAGCTTTCTTT. Its protein is CASSYSAGYNTEAFF.

The V and J genes are TRBV27 and TRBJ2-1, with D unclear. Trimming took off 2 bases at V and 5 bases at J, with 10 bases between the two ends. Germline V gene sequence: CDR1 MNHEY, CDR2 SMNVEV (reference sequence). This CDR3 spans 14 amino acids. CDR3 in amino acids: CASSLSPLNNEQFF. The CDR3 bases are TGTGCCAGCAGTTTAAGTCCCTTAAACAATGAGCAGTTCTTC.

This clone was counted between two and nine times. The gene calls are TRBV30 and TRBJ1-1; D gene ambiguous. Looked up from germline, CDR1 is GTSNPN and CDR2 is SVGIG (reference sequence). This CDR3 region has 15 residues. V gave up 3 bases and J gave up 1 base, with 15 bases separating them. This CDR3 is CAWSLWGGTNTEAFF. CDR3 sequence (DNA): TGTGCCTGGAGCCTCTGGGGAGGAACGAACACTGAAGCTTTCTTT.

The V gene is TRBV23-1, the J gene TRBJ1-5; D might be TRBD1 (5 bases). TRBV23-1 is noted as an ORF with a role that remains uncertain. V lost 1 base, J lost 6 bases, and 13 bases lay in between. CDR3 length: 15 residues. The CDR3 DNA reads as TGCGCCAGCAGTCAATGGGGCCCGCTCCTTCAGCCCCAGCATTTT. This sequence encodes CASSQWGPLLQPQHF.